This TCR beta chain appears in the sequencing data of a study of human T cells and chemical hapten exposure. Whole-study context: In the sensitization step, 2% DPC was placed on 2 cm by 2 cm of upper inner arm skin.

On this clonotype itself: No antigen is known for it.

General study points: Significantly more large CDR3 similarity clusters arose among expanded TCRs than among controls. TCRs exceeding a frequency of 1 in 1000 stayed unchanged under DPC sensitization.

Time point noted: patch test 3, about 24 weeks after DPC sensitization. Indicated treatment: therapeutic diphenylcyclopropenone sensitization with weekly scalp DPC. This CDR3 spans 18 amino acids. Germline CDR1 reads MNHEY; CDR2 reads SVGEGT. The J segment lost 3 bases and the V segment lost 2 bases, leaving 11 bases of the junction unmatched. TCRdb recomputed calls from the RACE reads with MiXCR, one row per CDR3 protein. Found here are 150,000 to 200,000 distinct CDR3 sequences, 25% to 30% of them singletons; the top ten hold approximately 2.1%. This sample comprised whole blood, obtained in connection with sensitization to the hapten diphenylcyclopropenone (DPC). The source of this sequence is a woman younger than 35 with alopecia areata. Some clones in this sample may be carry-over from other donors' samples. V gene TRBV6-2 or TRBV6-3 combines with J gene TRBJ2-1; 9 bases are shared with TRBD2. The CDR3 nucleotides read TGTGCCAGCAGTTACCTTTTGGGCGGGGGGGTCCTCTACAATGAGCAGTTCTTC. Its translation is CASSYLLGGGVLYNEQFF.